This entry concerns a single T cell receptor beta chain. CDR1 and CDR2 from the germline V gene are SGHRS and YFSETQ. Between the trimmed V and J ends, which lost 2 bases and 0 bases, there was a span of 5 bases. CDR3 length: 13 amino acids. This sample is drawn from a study of blood T cell repertoires in COVID-19. Study-level information: Material from acute and convalescent COVID-19 was sourced from the United States, Italy and Spain. Nucleic acid was either cDNA or gDNA, and it came from T cells, B-cell-depleted T cells, or PBMCs.

Clones were sequenced by immunoSEQ multiplex PCR, and TCRdb holds only the in-frame ones, with some missing. Of roughly 50,000 clones listed, approximately 84% are singletons. The sample taken for sequencing was peripheral blood. The sequence came from a human donor with active or convalescent COVID-19. The donor label of this sample is uncertain. The chain carries TRBV5-1 and TRBJ1-2, with unresolved D. For the CDR3, the DNA is TGCGCCAGCAGCTTATCGGCTAACTATGGCTACACCTTC. Amino acids: CASSLSANYGYTF.